The clone carrying this T cell receptor (beta chain) was recorded a few times. V was pared by 4 bases and J by 3 bases, with 3 bases of the junction left unmatched. Germline V gives CDR1 SGHRS, CDR2 YFSETQ. The CDR3 sequence is 15 residues long. In the authors' workflow: The assay estimated nucleated cells by amplifying reference gene primers. TCRdb keeps only in-frame clones here, not all; method: immunoSEQ multiplex PCR. V, J and clone size derive from that table, while D and trimming were established from the DNA sequence. The data contain 35,000 to 50,000 clones, more than 65% of them singletons. These data are taken from a study of blood T cell repertoires in COVID-19. Study as a whole: Samples taken during acute and convalescent COVID-19 were collected in the United States, Italy and Spain. Sample material is recorded as cDNA or gDNA derived from T cells, B-cell-depleted T cells, or PBMCs.

This sequence originates from an older woman with acute or convalescent COVID-19. The sequencing sample was made of peripheral blood. This chain joins TRBV5-1 and TRBJ1-4; TRBD1 agrees at 10 bases. CDR3 protein: CASSRTGGANEKLFF. The CDR3 DNA sequence: TGCGCCAGCAGCAGGACAGGGGGAGCTAATGAAAAACTGTTTTTT.